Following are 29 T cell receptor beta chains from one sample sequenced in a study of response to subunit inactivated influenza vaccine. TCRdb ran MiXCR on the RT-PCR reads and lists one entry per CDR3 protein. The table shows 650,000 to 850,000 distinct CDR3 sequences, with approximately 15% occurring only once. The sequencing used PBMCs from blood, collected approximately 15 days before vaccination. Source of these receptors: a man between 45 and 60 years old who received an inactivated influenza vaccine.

CDR3 region: CASSEQQVYEQYF. The CDR3 DNA reads as TGCGCCAGCAGTGAACAACAGGTCTACGAGCAGTACTTC. V gene TRBV10-2 combines with J gene TRBJ2-7, with D possibly TRBD1 on 5 matching bases. V was clipped by 3 bases and J by 3 bases, with 9 bases between them. This CDR3 is 13 amino acids long. In germline, CDR1 is WSHSY, CDR2 SAAADI.

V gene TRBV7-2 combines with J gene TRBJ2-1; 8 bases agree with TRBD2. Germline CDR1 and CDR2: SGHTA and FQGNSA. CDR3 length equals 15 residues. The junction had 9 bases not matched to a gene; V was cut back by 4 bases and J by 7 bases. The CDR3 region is CASSSHGVAGNEQFF. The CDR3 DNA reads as TGTGCCAGCAGCTCGCACGGGGTAGCGGGGAATGAGCAGTTCTTC.

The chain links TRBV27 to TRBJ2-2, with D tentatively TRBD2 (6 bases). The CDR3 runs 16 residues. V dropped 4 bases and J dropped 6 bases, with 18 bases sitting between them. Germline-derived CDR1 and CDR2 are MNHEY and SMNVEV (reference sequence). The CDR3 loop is CASSSLFGGMAGELFF. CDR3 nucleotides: TGTGCCAGCAGTTCTCTGTTCGGGGGTATGGCCGGGGAGCTGTTTTTT.

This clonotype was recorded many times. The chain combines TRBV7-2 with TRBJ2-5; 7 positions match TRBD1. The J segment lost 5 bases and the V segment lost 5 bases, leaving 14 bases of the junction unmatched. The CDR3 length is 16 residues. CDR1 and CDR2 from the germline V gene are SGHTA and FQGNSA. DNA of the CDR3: TGTGCCAGCAGCCCGGCCATGGCCAGGGGACAGGAGACCCAGTACTTC. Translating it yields CASSPAMARGQETQYF.

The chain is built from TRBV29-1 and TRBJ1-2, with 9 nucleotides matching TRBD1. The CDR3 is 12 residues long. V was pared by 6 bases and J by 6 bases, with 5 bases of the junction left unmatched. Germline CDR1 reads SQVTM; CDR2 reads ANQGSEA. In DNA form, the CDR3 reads TGCAGCGTCTGGACAGGGGATGATGGCTACACCTTC. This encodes CSVWTGDDGYTF.

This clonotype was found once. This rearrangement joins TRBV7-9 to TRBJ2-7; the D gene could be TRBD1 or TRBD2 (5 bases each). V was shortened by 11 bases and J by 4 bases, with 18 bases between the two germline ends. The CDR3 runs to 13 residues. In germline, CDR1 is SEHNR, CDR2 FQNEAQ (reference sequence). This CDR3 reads CALSRTGPYEQYF. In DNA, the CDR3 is TGTGCCCTCAGCAGGACGGGGCCTTACGAGCAGTACTTC. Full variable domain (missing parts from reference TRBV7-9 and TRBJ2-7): DTGVSQNPRHKITKRGQNVTFRCDPISEHNRLYWYRQTLGQGPEFLTYFQNEAQLEKSRLLSDRFSAERPKGSFSTLEIQRTEQGDSAMYLCALSRTGPYEQYFGPGTRLTVT.

In nucleotides, the CDR3 is TGCAGTGCTAGCACCGACAATACTAACTATGGCTACACCTTC. Its translation: CSASTDNTNYGYTF. The V call is TRBV20-1, the J call TRBJ1-2; D remains unclear. Looked up from germline, CDR1 is DFQATT and CDR2 is SNEGSKA (reference sequence). CDR3 length equals 14 residues. Trimming took 3 bases from V and 0 from J, leaving 11 bases between them.

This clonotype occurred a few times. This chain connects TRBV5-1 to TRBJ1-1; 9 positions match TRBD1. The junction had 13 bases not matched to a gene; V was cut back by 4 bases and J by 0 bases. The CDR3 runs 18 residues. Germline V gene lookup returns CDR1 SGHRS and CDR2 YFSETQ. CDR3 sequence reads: CASSLNLGQGNMNTEAFF. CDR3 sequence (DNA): TGCGCCAGCAGCCTAAACCTGGGACAGGGCAACATGAACACTGAAGCTTTCTTT.

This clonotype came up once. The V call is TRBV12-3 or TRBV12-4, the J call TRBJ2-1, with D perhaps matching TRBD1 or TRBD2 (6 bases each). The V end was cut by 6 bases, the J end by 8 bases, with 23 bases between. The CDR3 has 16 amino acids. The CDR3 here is CASRTRMGGQWHEQFF. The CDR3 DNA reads TGTGCCAGCAGAACTAGGATGGGGGGCCAATGGCATGAGCAGTTCTTC.

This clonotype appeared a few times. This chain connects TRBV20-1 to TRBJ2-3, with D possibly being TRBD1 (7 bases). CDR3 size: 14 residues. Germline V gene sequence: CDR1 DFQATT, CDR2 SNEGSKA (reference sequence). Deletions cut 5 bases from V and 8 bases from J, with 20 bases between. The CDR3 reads CSAPFFGGGTTQYF. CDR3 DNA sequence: TGCAGTGCTCCTTTTTTTGGAGGGGGCACTACGCAGTATTTT.

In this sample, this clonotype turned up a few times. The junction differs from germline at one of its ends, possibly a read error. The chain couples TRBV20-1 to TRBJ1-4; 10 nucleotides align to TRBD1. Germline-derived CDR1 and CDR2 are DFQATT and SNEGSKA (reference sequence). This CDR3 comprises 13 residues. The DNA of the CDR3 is TGCAGTGCTAGAGACGACAGGGGGCGTCAAGGGATTTTT. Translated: CSARDDRGRQGIF.

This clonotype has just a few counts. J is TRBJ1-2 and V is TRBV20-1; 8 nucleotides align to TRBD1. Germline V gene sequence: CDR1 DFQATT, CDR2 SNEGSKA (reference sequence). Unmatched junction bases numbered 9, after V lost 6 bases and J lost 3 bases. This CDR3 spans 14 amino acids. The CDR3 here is CSAIAGGRDYGYTF. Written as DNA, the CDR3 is TGCAGTGCCATTGCAGGGGGCAGGGACTATGGCTACACCTTC.

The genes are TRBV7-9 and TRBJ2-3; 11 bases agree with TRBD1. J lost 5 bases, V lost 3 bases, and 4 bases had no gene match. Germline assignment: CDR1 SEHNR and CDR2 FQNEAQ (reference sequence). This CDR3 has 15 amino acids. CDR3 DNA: TGTGCCAGCAGCTTCAGGACAGGGGGCGAAGATACGCAGTATTTT. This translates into CASSFRTGGEDTQYF.

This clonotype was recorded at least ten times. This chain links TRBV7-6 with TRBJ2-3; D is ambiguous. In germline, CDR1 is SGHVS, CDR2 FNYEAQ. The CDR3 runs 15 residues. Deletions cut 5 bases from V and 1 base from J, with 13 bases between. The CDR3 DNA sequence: TGTGCCAGCAGCCCGCAAACCACAGGCACAGATACGCAGTATTTT. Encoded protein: CASSPQTTGTDTQYF.

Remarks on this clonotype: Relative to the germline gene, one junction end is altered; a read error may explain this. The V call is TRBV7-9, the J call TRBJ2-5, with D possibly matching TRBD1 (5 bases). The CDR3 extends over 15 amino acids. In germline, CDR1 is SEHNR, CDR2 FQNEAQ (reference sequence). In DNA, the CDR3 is TGTGCCAGCAGCCATAAACTCGACAGAGAAAAGACCCAGAACTTC. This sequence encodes CASSHKLDREKTQNF.

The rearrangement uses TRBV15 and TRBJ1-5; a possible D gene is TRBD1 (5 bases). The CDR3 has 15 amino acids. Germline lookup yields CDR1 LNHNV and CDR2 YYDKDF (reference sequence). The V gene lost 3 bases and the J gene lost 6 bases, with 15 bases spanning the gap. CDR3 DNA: TGTGCCACCAGCAGGTACGCTAGGGGCGGTCAGCCCCAGCATTTT. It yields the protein CATSRYARGGQPQHF.

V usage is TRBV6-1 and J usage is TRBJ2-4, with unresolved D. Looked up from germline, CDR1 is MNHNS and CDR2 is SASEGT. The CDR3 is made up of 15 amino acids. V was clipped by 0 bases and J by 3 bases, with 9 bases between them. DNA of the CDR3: TGTGCCAGCAGTGAAGCGCGACCTGACAAAAACATTCAGTACTTC. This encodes CASSEARPDKNIQYF.

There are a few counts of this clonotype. CDR3 bases: TGTGCCAGCAGCTTGGAGGGACAGGGGTCCGAGCAGTACTTC. Translating it yields CASSLEGQGSEQYF. The V and J genes are TRBV5-5 and TRBJ2-7; 10 bases line up with TRBD1. Germline V CDR1 and CDR2: SGHKS, YYEKEE (reference sequence). CDR3 length: 14 residues. After removal of 0 bases from V and 6 bases from J, the junction contained 3 bases not matched to a gene.

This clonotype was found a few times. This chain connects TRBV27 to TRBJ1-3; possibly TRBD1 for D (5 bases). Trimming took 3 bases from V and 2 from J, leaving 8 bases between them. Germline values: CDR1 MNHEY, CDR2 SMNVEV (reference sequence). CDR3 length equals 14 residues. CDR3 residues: CASSFKGTGNTIYF. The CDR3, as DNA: TGTGCCAGCAGTTTTAAGGGGACTGGAAACACCATATATTTT.

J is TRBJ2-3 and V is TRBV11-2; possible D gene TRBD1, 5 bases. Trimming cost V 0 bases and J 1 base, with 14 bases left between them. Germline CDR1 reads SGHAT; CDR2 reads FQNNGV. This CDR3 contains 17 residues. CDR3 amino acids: CASSLDGVRARTDTQYF. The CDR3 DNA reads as TGTGCCAGCAGCTTAGATGGGGTCAGGGCGCGCACAGATACGCAGTATTTT.

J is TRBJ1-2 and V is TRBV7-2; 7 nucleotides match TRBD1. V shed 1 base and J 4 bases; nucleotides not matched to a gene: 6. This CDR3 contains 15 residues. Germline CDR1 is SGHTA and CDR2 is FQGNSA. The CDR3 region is CASSLGGGQVYGYTF. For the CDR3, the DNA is TGTGCCAGCAGCTTAGGAGGAGGACAGGTCTATGGCTACACCTTC.

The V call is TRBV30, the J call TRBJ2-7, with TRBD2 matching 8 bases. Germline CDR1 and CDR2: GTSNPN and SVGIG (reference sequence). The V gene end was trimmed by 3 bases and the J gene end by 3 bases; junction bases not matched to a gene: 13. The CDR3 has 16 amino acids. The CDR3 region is CAWRALAEVYGYEQYF. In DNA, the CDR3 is TGTGCCTGGAGGGCACTAGCGGAAGTCTACGGCTACGAGCAGTACTTC.

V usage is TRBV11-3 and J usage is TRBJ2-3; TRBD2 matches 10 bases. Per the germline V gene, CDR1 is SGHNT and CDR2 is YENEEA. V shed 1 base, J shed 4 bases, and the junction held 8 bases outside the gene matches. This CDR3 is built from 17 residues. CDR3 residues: CASSLGTSGKISDTQYF. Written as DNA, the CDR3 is TGTGCCAGCAGCTTAGGTACTAGCGGGAAGATTTCAGATACGCAGTATTTT.

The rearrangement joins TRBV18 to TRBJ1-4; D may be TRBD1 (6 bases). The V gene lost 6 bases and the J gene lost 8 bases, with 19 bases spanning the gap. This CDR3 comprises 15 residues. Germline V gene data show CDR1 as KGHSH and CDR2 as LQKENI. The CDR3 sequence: CASSGIQGIREKLFF. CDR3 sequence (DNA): TGTGCCAGCTCTGGGATACAGGGAATTCGGGAAAAACTGTTTTTT.

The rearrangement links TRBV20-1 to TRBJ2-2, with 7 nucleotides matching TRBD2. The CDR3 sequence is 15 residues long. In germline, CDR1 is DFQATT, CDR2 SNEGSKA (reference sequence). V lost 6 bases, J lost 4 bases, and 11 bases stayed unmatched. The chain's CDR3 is CSATSAQHVTGELFF. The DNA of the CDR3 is TGCAGTGCCACTAGCGCCCAGCACGTCACCGGGGAGCTGTTTTTT.

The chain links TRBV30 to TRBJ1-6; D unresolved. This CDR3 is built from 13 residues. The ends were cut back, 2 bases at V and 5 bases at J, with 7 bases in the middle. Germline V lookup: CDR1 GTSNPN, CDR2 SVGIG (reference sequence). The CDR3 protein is CAWSPADNSPLHF. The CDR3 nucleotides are TGTGCCTGGAGTCCAGCAGATAATTCACCCCTCCACTTT. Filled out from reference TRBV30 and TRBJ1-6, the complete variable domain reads SQTIHQWPATLVQPVGSPLSLECTVEGTSNPNLYWYRQAAGRGLQLLFYSVGIGQISSEVPQNLSASRPQDRQFILSSKKLLLSDSGFYLCAWSPADNSPLHFGNGTRLTVT.

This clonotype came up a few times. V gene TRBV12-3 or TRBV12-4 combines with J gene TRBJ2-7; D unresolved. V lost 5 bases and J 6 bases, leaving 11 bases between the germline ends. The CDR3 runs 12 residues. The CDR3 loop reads CASSLPGPEQYF. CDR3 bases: TGTGCCAGCAGTCTTCCCGGACCCGAGCAGTACTTC.

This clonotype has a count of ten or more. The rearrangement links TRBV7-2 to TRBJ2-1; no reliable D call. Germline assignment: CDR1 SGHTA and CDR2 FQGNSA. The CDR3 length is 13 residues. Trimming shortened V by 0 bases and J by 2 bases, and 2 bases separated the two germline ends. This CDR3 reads CASSLAAYNEQFF. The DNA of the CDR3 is TGTGCCAGCAGCTTAGCGGCCTACAATGAGCAGTTCTTC.

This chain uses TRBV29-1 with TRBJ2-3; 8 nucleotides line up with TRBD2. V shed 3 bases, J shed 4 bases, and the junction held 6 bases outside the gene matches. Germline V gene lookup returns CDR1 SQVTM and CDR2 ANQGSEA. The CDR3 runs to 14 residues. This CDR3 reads CSVDSGLVSDTQYF. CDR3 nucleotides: TGCAGCGTTGATTCGGGACTAGTTTCAGATACGCAGTATTTT.